These T cell receptor beta chains were read from a single sample in a study of cytomegalovirus exposure and HLA in healthy donors. Clones were sequenced by immunoSEQ multiplex PCR, and TCRdb holds only the in-frame ones, with some missing. This table has some 140,000 clones, around 82% appearing once. Sequenced material: PBMCs. The receptor source for this set is a woman aged 35 to 49 in good health and CMV-seropositive. Both conserved end residues are part of each CDR3. The D gene is left open where the match is weak. Some rows mark clone size as missing; the rest say once, few, many or name a class of expanded clone.

clone_size	v_call	j_call	d_call	cdr3_nt	cdr3_aa
.	TRBV2	TRBJ2-1	.	TGTGCCAGCAGCAGGAATGAGCAGTTCTTC	CASSRNEQFF
once	TRBV5-1	TRBJ2-7	TRBD1	TGCGCCAGCAGCATGGACAGGGTTTGGTACTTC	CASSMDRVWYF
.	TRBV6-1	TRBJ2-6	TRBD1	TGTGCCAGCAGTGAACGGACAGGGAGCTCTGGGGCCAACGTCCTGACTTTC	CASSERTGSSGANVLTF
few	TRBV27	TRBJ1-2	TRBD1	TGTGCCAGCAGTTACGGACAGGGGAATGGCTACACCTTC	CASSYGQGNGYTF
.	TRBV5-6	TRBJ1-2	.	TGTGCCAGCTTCAGACAGGTAGACTATGGCTACACCTTC	CASFRQVDYGYTF
.	TRBV7-8	TRBJ2-1	TRBD2	TGTGCCAGCAGCCCCCCGGGGGAGGGAAGAGATGAGCAGTTCTTC	CASSPPGEGRDEQFF
.	TRBV19	TRBJ2-7	TRBD1	TGTGCCAGTAGGACGGCAGGACAGGGGAGCGACGAGCAGTACTTC	CASRTAGQGSDEQYF
.	TRBV27	TRBJ2-1	TRBD2	TGTGCCAGCAGTTTAAGGCTAGCGGGGAGCTCCTACAATGAGCAGTTCTTC	CASSLRLAGSSYNEQFF
.	TRBV7-8	TRBJ2-1	TRBD2	TGTGCCAGCAGCCCGGGACTAGCGGGAAGCTCCTACAATGAGCAGTTCTTC	CASSPGLAGSSYNEQFF
.	TRBV11-1	TRBJ2-5	.	TGTGCCAGCAGCTTAGGGCAGGGGAGGACCCAGTACTTC	CASSLGQGRTQYF
.	TRBV5-1	TRBJ2-5	.	TGCGCCAGCAGCTCACCCCGCGGACGGGGAAGCCAAGAGACCCAGTACTTC	CASSSPRGRGSQETQYF
.	TRBV9	TRBJ2-7	TRBD2	TGTGCCAGCAGTCATTCTAGCGGGAACTCCTACGAGCAGTACTTC	CASSHSSGNSYEQYF
.	TRBV5-1	TRBJ2-7	TRBD1	TGCGCCAGCAGCCTCCTGACAGGGGGCTTCGACGAGCAGTACTTC	CASSLLTGGFDEQYF
.	TRBV27	TRBJ2-7	TRBD1	TGTGCCAGCAGTCGACAGGGGGGAGGGAACTACGAGCAGTACTTC	CASSRQGGGNYEQYF
once	TRBV6-4	TRBJ2-2	.	TGTGCCAGCAGTCCCGAGGACTCTTTAGCGGACACCGGGGAGCTGTTTTTT	CASSPEDSLADTGELFF
.	TRBV7-9	TRBJ1-3	.	TGTGCCAGCAGCTTAGAGGCAGGCTATAGAAACACCATATATTTT	CASSLEAGYRNTIYF
.	TRBV10-1	TRBJ2-1	TRBD2	TGCGCCAGCAGTGTCCAACCTAGCGGAGAGCAGTTCTTC	CASSVQPSGEQFF
.	TRBV27	TRBJ2-7	TRBD1	TGTGCCAGCAGGTACACAGGGGGGTACGAGCAGTACTTC	CASRYTGGYEQYF
few	TRBV7-6	TRBJ2-5	TRBD1	TGTGCCAGCAGCTTAGACAGGGGGCCTGAGACCCAGTACTTC	CASSLDRGPETQYF
.	TRBV27	TRBJ1-5	TRBD1	TGTGCCAGCAGCCTAACAGGGGGTAATGGCAATCAGCCCCAGCATTTT	CASSLTGGNGNQPQHF
.	TRBV18	TRBJ2-7	.	TGTGCCAGCTCACCACCGGACAGCGCCTACGAGCAGTACTTC	CASSPPDSAYEQYF
.	TRBV30	TRBJ1-6	.	TGTGCCCATGCACAGGCCGATTCACCCCTCCACTTT	CAHAQADSPLHF
.	TRBV28	TRBJ2-7	.	TGTGCCAGTCTAGACGAGCAGTACTTC	CASLDEQYF
.	TRBV14	TRBJ2-2	TRBD2	TGTGCCAGCAGCCAAGGACTAGCGGGAGCTGTAACCGGGGAGCTGTTTTTT	CASSQGLAGAVTGELFF
.	TRBV19	TRBJ2-2	.	TGTGCCAGTACGCAGATGAACACCGGGGAGCTGTTTTTT	CASTQMNTGELFF
.	TRBV11-3	TRBJ2-1	TRBD2	TGTGCCAGCAGCTTAGGGCGGGAGGGGTCCTACAATGAGCAGTTCTTC	CASSLGREGSYNEQFF
.	TRBV30	TRBJ1-2	.	TGTGCCCACACCTGGGGGGGGCGTGGCTACACCTTC	CAHTWGGRGYTF
.	TRBV14	TRBJ2-7	TRBD2	TGTGCCAGCAGCCAAGAATCCCCGACTAGCGGGAGTTGGAGTGGCTACGAGCAGTACTTC	CASSQESPTSGSWSGYEQYF
.	TRBV19	TRBJ2-2	TRBD2	TGTGCCAGTAGTCTACGGGAGGGCCCCGGGGAGCTGTTTTTT	CASSLREGPGELFF
.	TRBV4-1	TRBJ2-7	TRBD2	TGCGCCAGCAGCTTAGAACTAGCGGGAGGAGCCCACGAGCAGTACTTC	CASSLELAGGAHEQYF
.	TRBV5-1	TRBJ2-7	.	TGCGCCAGCAGCTTGGAAGGGGCCTCTCCTACCCACGAGCAGTACTTC	CASSLEGASPTHEQYF
few	TRBV6-5	TRBJ1-3	.	TGTGCCAGCAGTTACTCAGGGGGCTCTGGAAACACCATATATTTT	CASSYSGGSGNTIYF
.	TRBV9	TRBJ2-1	TRBD2	TGTGCCAGCAGCGTAGCAGGGGCTAGCGGGCTCCCGGGCAATGAGCAGTTCTTC	CASSVAGASGLPGNEQFF
.	TRBV18	TRBJ2-7	.	TGTGCCAGCTCACCAGTAAGAGTGAACAGAACCTACGAGCAGTACTTC	CASSPVRVNRTYEQYF
.	TRBV2	TRBJ1-1	.	TGTGCCAGCAGTGAAAGACAGACGACTGAAGCTTTCTTT	CASSERQTTEAFF
.	TRBV18	TRBJ2-5	.	TGTGCCAGCTCACCTGGTTCCCCGGGAGTTGGAGAGACCCAGTACTTC	CASSPGSPGVGETQYF
.	TRBV19	TRBJ2-1	.	TGTGCCAGTAGTATAGGGCCAGGGGCGCCAGGCAGGGATGAGCAGTTCTTC	CASSIGPGAPGRDEQFF
.	TRBV5-6	TRBJ2-5	TRBD1	TGTGCCAGCAGCTTAGGGACAGGGGTCCAAGAGACCCAGTACTTC	CASSLGTGVQETQYF
.	TRBV19	TRBJ1-1	.	TGTGCCAGTAGTATAGATCGGTCACCGAAGCGGGCTTTCTTT	CASSIDRSPKRAFF
.	TRBV27	TRBJ2-7	TRBD2	TGTGCCAGCAGTCCCTATCCGGGACTAGCATCCGAGCAGTACTTC	CASSPYPGLASEQYF
few	TRBV6-1	TRBJ1-3	.	TGTGCCAGCAGTGAGGCAGGTACCGGAAACACCATATATTTT	CASSEAGTGNTIYF
.	TRBV6-7	TRBJ1-3	TRBD1	TGTGCCAGCAGTTATCTTGACCGGCCCGGGACAGGGTTTGTGGAAAACACCATATATTTT	CASSYLDRPGTGFVENTIYF
.	TRBV7-3	TRBJ2-7	.	TGTGCCAGCAGCTTAGAGGGCAGCTCCTACGAGCAGTACTTC	CASSLEGSSYEQYF
.	TRBV5-1	TRBJ2-1	TRBD2	TGCGCCAGCAGCCGTACTAGCGGGAACAATGAGCAGTTCTTC	CASSRTSGNNEQFF
.	TRBV2	TRBJ2-5	.	TGTGCCAGCGCTAGACCCCCAGAGACCCAGTACTTC	CASARPPETQYF
.	TRBV6-5	TRBJ2-6	.	TGTGCCAGCAGTTCCCCAGGGTCTGGGGCCAACGTCCTGACTTTC	CASSSPGSGANVLTF
.	TRBV15	TRBJ2-3	.	TGTGCCACCAGCAGACGAGGAGATACGCAGTATTTT	CATSRRGDTQYF
.	TRBV30	TRBJ2-7	TRBD2	TGTGCCTGGAGTCGGGGGGATGGCTACGAGCAGTACTTC	CAWSRGDGYEQYF
.	TRBV7-3	TRBJ2-3	TRBD2	TGTGCCAGCAGCTTAAGGGTAGCGGGATCCGCAGATACGCAGTATTTT	CASSLRVAGSADTQYF
once	TRBV30	TRBJ1-2	TRBD1	TGTGCCTGGAGTGTAGGACAGGGGGCCGCTAGTGGCTACACCTTC	CAWSVGQGAASGYTF
.	TRBV7-9	TRBJ2-3	TRBD2	TGTGCCAGCAGCTTAGAGCTAGCGGGAGGAGGCACAGATACGCAGTATTTT	CASSLELAGGGTDTQYF
.	TRBV2	TRBJ2-6	.	TGTGCCAGCAGTGTAGAGGCATCCATCTCCTCTGGGGCCAACGTCCTGACTTTC	CASSVEASISSGANVLTF
.	TRBV6-6	TRBJ2-7	TRBD2	TGTGCCAGCAGTTACTATACGGGAGGGGACTACGAGCAGTACTTC	CASSYYTGGDYEQYF
.	TRBV6-1	TRBJ2-7	.	TGTGCCAGCAGACCTGACAGTTACGAGCAGTACTTC	CASRPDSYEQYF
.	TRBV19	TRBJ2-5	.	TGTGCCAGTAGTCCCCCCCCCGGGCAGGGTGAGACCCAGTACTTC	CASSPPPGQGETQYF
.	TRBV11-2	TRBJ2-3	TRBD2	TGTGCCAGCAGCTTAACTAGCGGGAAAGATACGCAGTATTTT	CASSLTSGKDTQYF
.	TRBV9	TRBJ1-4	TRBD1	TGTGCCAGCAGCGTCTCGACAGGGACTGGTGAAAAACTGTTTTTT	CASSVSTGTGEKLFF